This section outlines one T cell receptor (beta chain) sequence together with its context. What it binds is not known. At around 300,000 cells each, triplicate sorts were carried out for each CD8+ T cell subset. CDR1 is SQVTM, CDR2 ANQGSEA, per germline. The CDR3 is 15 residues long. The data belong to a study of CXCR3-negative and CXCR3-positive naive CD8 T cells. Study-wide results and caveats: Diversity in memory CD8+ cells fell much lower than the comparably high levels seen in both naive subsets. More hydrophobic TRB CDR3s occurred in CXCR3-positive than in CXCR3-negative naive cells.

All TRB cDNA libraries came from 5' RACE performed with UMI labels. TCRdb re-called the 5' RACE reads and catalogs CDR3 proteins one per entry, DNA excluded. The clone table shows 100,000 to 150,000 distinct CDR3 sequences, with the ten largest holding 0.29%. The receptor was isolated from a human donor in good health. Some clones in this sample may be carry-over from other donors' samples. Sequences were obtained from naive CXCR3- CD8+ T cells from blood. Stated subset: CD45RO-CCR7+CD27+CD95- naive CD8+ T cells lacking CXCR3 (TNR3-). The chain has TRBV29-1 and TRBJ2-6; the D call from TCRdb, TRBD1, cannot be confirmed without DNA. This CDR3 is CSVVLDGAGANVLTF.